This passage covers 24 T cell receptor beta chains from one sample sequenced in a study of cytomegalovirus exposure and HLA in healthy donors (dated 2017 in TCRdb). Library prep was done by the immunoSEQ multiplex PCR assay. A mixture of 60 forward primers for TCR Vbeta segments and 13 reverse primers for TCR Jbeta segments was used in the multiplex PCR. Drawn from immuneACCESS, this table holds only the in-frame rearrangements with V and J called that TCRdb kept. Clones are partly lost; checked studies trace under half to an unresolved V gene and leave the rest unexplained. The sample table contains over 95,000 clones; only one count was recorded for approximately 80% of them. In total, the top ten clones hold around 3.6% of the sample. The sample comprised PBMCs. These receptors came from a man in his forties in good health and CMV-seronegative.

The chain links TRBV6-5 to TRBJ2-1, with D tentatively TRBD1 (6 bases). The germline V and J ends were trimmed by 6 bases and 1 base, with 7 bases remaining between them. Looked up from germline, CDR1 is MNHEY and CDR2 is SVGAGI. This CDR3 has 13 amino acids. CDR3 residues: CASRRGSYNEQFF. DNA of the CDR3: TGTGCCAGCAGGAGGGGGTCCTACAATGAGCAGTTCTTC.

This chain joins TRBV19 and TRBJ2-1; 8 bases agree with TRBD2. V shed 5 bases and J 5 bases; nucleotides not matched to a gene: 8. Germline CDR1 reads LNHDA; CDR2 reads SQIVND (reference sequence). There are 15 residues in the CDR3. The CDR3 nucleotides are TGTGCCAGTAGTTCGGGCGTAGCGGGGAACAATGAGCAGTTCTTC. It specifies CASSSGVAGNNEQFF.

The V and J genes are TRBV6-5 and TRBJ1-2; 9 bases map to TRBD1. This CDR3 is 14 amino acids long. The V gene end was trimmed by 7 bases and the J gene end by 4 bases; junction bases not matched to a gene: 7. In germline, CDR1 is MNHEY, CDR2 SVGAGI. CDR3 bases: TGTGCCAGCACCCTAGGGACAGGGACCTATGGCTACACCTTC. Residues: CASTLGTGTYGYTF.

The chain links TRBV5-4 to TRBJ1-5; a possible D gene is TRBD1 (5 bases). V was clipped by 3 bases and J by 1 base, with 14 bases between them. The CDR3 is made up of 16 amino acids. CDR1 is SGHNT, CDR2 YYREEE, per germline (reference sequence). The CDR3 region is CASSSDGGSSNQPQHF. Written as DNA, the CDR3 is TGTGCCAGCAGCTCGGATGGGGGGTCGAGCAATCAGCCCCAGCATTTT. The full variable domain, in which reference TRBV5-4 and TRBJ1-5 provide the parts outside the CDR3, is ETGVTQSPTHLIKTRGQQVTLRCSSQSGHNTVSWYQQALGQGPQFIFQYYREEENGRGNFPPRFSGLQFPNYSSELNVNALELDDSALYLCASSSDGGSSNQPQHFGDGTRLSIL.

The chain carries TRBV5-1 and TRBJ2-3; tentative D call: TRBD1 (6 bases). V lost 2 bases and J 3 bases, leaving 10 bases between the germline ends. Per germline, CDR1 SGHRS and CDR2 YFSETQ. The CDR3 is made up of 14 amino acids. In DNA, the CDR3 is TGCGCCAGCAGCTTCGACCAGGGGACAGATACGCAGTATTTT. It codes for CASSFDQGTDTQYF.

The rearrangement links TRBV21-1 to TRBJ2-1; TRBD1 was called by the table and not checked on the DNA. TRBV21-1 is reported as a pseudogene. This CDR3 spans 15 amino acids. CDR3 in DNA: TGTGCCAGCATAACGGACAGGGGGAAACCGGATGAGCAGTTCTTC. This gives the protein CASITDRGKPDEQFF.

With regard to this clone: A junction end diverges from the germline sequence, so it may reflect a read error. The J gene is TRBJ2-6, the V gene TRBV10-2, with a possible D match to TRBD1 (6 bases). The germline V gene encodes CDR1 WSHSY and CDR2 SAAADI. The CDR3 is 16 amino acids. The chain's CDR3 is CASSESRGRGANVLTF. In DNA, the CDR3 is TGCGCCAGCAGCGAGTCAAGGGGGAGAGGGGCCAACGTCCTGACTTTC.

CDR3 in DNA: TGTGCCAGCAGTGATTACCAGGGTACGGGCAATCAGCCCCAGCATTTT. Translated: CASSDYQGTGNQPQHF. The V call is TRBV6-1, the J call TRBJ1-5; tentative D call: TRBD1 (5 bases). Germline V gene sequence: CDR1 MNHNS, CDR2 SASEGT. V dropped 3 bases and J dropped 2 bases, with 14 bases sitting between them. This CDR3 is 16 amino acids long.

This clone was observed a handful of times. Written as DNA, the CDR3 is TGTGCCAGCAGCCGTCCGGGGAGGAAGGCAGATACGCAGTATTTT. This gives the protein CASSRPGRKADTQYF. The J gene is TRBJ2-3, the V gene TRBV11-2; D is possibly TRBD2 (6 bases). The V gene lost 5 bases and the J gene lost 4 bases, with 16 bases spanning the gap. The CDR3 length is 15 residues. Germline V gives CDR1 SGHAT, CDR2 FQNNGV.

This chain links TRBV6-1 with TRBJ2-7, with 10 positions matching TRBD1. V trimming: 6 bases; J trimming: 2 bases; junction bases outside the gene matches: 4. CDR3 length: 14 amino acids. Germline V lookup: CDR1 MNHNS, CDR2 SASEGT. CDR3 loop: CASRSGTGAYEQYF. CDR3 coding DNA: TGTGCCAGCAGGTCCGGGACAGGGGCCTACGAGCAGTACTTC.

This clone was seen a handful of times. The J gene is TRBJ2-2, the V gene TRBV2, with D possibly matching TRBD1 (6 bases). CDR1 is SNHLY and CDR2 is FYNNEI in the germline V gene. V gave up 2 bases and J gave up 1 base, with 8 bases separating them. This CDR3 spans 15 amino acids. CDR3 in amino acids: CASSERGMNTGELFF. In DNA, the CDR3 is TGTGCCAGCAGTGAAAGGGGGATGAACACCGGGGAGCTGTTTTTT.

The chain couples TRBV11-2 to TRBJ2-7; 8 bases match TRBD1. Germline trimming cut 1 base from V and 6 bases from J; bases unmatched to any gene: 5. Germline V CDR1 and CDR2: SGHAT, FQNNGV. The CDR3 length is 14 residues. The CDR3 loop is CASSLGTGLSEQYF. The CDR3 DNA follows: TGTGCCAGCAGCTTAGGGACAGGGCTCAGCGAGCAGTACTTC.

The CDR3 region has the DNA TGTGCCAATCAGTTCGACGGGGGGCAAGAAAAACTGTTTTTT. Protein sequence: CANQFDGGQEKLFF. The chain couples TRBV2 to TRBJ1-4; a weak D match, TRBD1 (6 bases). V was shortened by 10 bases and J by 8 bases, with 20 bases between the two germline ends. The CDR3 length is 14 residues. Germline values: CDR1 SNHLY, CDR2 FYNNEI. The full variable domain, its missing parts supplied by reference TRBV2 and TRBJ1-4, is EPEVTQTPSHQVTQMGQEVILRCVPISNHLYFYWYRQILGQKVEFLVSFYNNEISEKSEIFDDQFSVERPDGSNFTLKIRSTKLEDSAMYFCANQFDGGQEKLFFGSGTQLSVL.

In its sample, this clone was seen a few times. The chain is built from TRBV5-6 and TRBJ2-3; 8 bases are shared with TRBD2. V was pared by 1 base and J by 2 bases, with 6 bases of the junction left unmatched. CDR1 is SGHDT and CDR2 is YYEEEE in the germline V gene. CDR3 size: 16 residues. The CDR3 loop reads CASSLFPGGDTDTQYF. In DNA form, the CDR3 reads TGTGCCAGCAGCTTGTTTCCGGGAGGGGACACAGATACGCAGTATTTT. Full variable domain (rest looked up from reference TRBV5-6 and TRBJ2-3): DAGVTQSPTHLIKTRGQQVTLRCSPKSGHDTVSWYQQALGQGPQFIFQYYEEEERQRGNFPDRFSGHQFPNYSSELNVNALLLGDSALYLCASSLFPGGDTDTQYFGPGTRLTVL.

The V gene is TRBV30, the J gene TRBJ1-1; tentative D call: TRBD1 (5 bases). Trimming left V 5 bases short and J 1 base short, with 14 bases between. The germline gives CDR1 GTSNPN, CDR2 SVGIG (reference sequence). The CDR3 covers 14 residues. The CDR3 spells CAWWGGETNTEAFF. In nucleotides, the CDR3 is TGTGCCTGGTGGGGAGGGGAAACGAACACTGAAGCTTTCTTT. Full variable domain (missing parts from reference TRBV30 and TRBJ1-1): SQTIHQWPATLVQPVGSPLSLECTVEGTSNPNLYWYRQAAGRGLQLLFYSVGIGQISSEVPQNLSASRPQDRQFILSSKKLLLSDSGFYLCAWWGGETNTEAFFGQGTRLTVV.

The chain uses TRBV30 and TRBJ2-3, with 13 nucleotides matching TRBD2. The V and J ends lost 1 base and 5 bases, in that order; junction bases with no gene match: 3. The V gene's germline CDR1 is GTSNPN and CDR2 SVGIG (reference sequence). This CDR3 has 15 amino acids. CDR3: CAWSELAGGVDTQYF. CDR3 DNA: TGTGCCTGGAGTGAACTAGCGGGAGGGGTAGATACGCAGTATTTT. Using reference TRBV30 and TRBJ2-3 for the parts outside the CDR3, the full variable domain is SQTIHQWPATLVQPVGSPLSLECTVEGTSNPNLYWYRQAAGRGLQLLFYSVGIGQISSEVPQNLSASRPQDRQFILSSKKLLLSDSGFYLCAWSELAGGVDTQYFGPGTRLTVL.

V usage is TRBV5-1 and J usage is TRBJ2-1; TRBD2 matches 9 bases. This CDR3 has 17 amino acids. Germline CDR1 is SGHRS and CDR2 is YFSETQ. With 2 bases clipped from V and 7 bases from J, the junction kept 13 bases outside the gene matches. CDR3 protein: CASSFRPNSGRLNEQFF. Written as DNA, the CDR3 is TGCGCCAGCAGCTTTCGTCCCAATAGCGGGAGATTGAATGAGCAGTTCTTC.

The chain has TRBV21-1 and TRBJ2-4; the table's D call of TRBD2 was not tested on the DNA. TRBV21-1 represents a pseudogene. The length of the CDR3 is 17 residues. The CDR3 protein is CASSTSKETLAKNIQYF. The CDR3 DNA follows: TGTGCCAGCAGCACCTCCAAGGAGACCCTAGCCAAAAACATTCAGTACTTC.

This clone was counted only a few times. V usage is TRBV11-2 and J usage is TRBJ2-3, with a possible D match to TRBD2 (6 bases). This CDR3 comprises 17 residues. Trimming took off 4 bases at V and 0 bases at J, with 17 bases between the two ends. Germline CDR1 and CDR2: SGHAT and FQNNGV. CDR3 nucleotide sequence: TGTGCCAGCAGCTCCGGGACTCTAAGACCAAGCACAGATACGCAGTATTTT. Protein sequence: CASSSGTLRPSTDTQYF.

The chain combines TRBV10-3 with TRBJ2-1, with 7 bases fitting TRBD1. Germline V gene sequence: CDR1 ENHRY, CDR2 SYGVKD. There are 15 residues in the CDR3. The V gene end was trimmed by 3 bases and the J gene end by 5 bases; junction bases not matched to a gene: 7. The CDR3, as DNA: TGTGCCATCAGTGACATGGCAGGGGGAAACAATGAGCAGTTCTTC. Translating gives CAISDMAGGNNEQFF.

The chain recombines TRBV5-4 with TRBJ1-2; 9 positions match TRBD1. Germline CDR1 is SGHNT and CDR2 is YYREEE (reference sequence). Losses at the gene ends were 4 bases for V and 2 bases for J; bases not matched to a gene: 6. The CDR3 is 15 amino acids. The CDR3 bases are TGTGCCAGCAGCCGGACAGGGGATTCCAACTATGGCTACACCTTC. Translated: CASSRTGDSNYGYTF.

CDR3 sequence reads: CASTSFSGTGFHYLGNEQFF. CDR3 DNA sequence: TGTGCCAGCACCTCCTTCTCCGGGACAGGGTTTCACTACTTGGGCAATGAGCAGTTCTTC. This chain links TRBV21-1 with TRBJ2-1; TRBD1 reflects the table's D call only, with no check against the DNA. TRBV21-1 is marked as a pseudogene. The CDR3 runs to 20 residues.

This sequence joins TRBV7-9 and TRBJ1-1, with a tentative D call TRBD1 (5 bases). Germline-derived CDR1 and CDR2 are SEHNR and FQNEAQ (reference sequence). The CDR3 contains 13 residues. V lost 3 bases, J lost 1 base, and 6 bases lay in between. For the CDR3, the DNA is TGTGCCAGCAGCTTCACAGGGAACACTGAAGCTTTCTTT. It is translated as CASSFTGNTEAFF.

The V and J genes are TRBV11-3 and TRBJ2-2, with D possibly matching TRBD2 (6 bases). The CDR3 runs 15 residues. Germline-derived CDR1 and CDR2 are SGHNT and YENEEA. The V end lost 4 bases, the J end lost 4 bases, and 13 bases lay between the germline ends. The CDR3 spells CASSSSGVSTGELFF. CDR3 coding DNA: TGTGCCAGCAGCTCCTCGGGAGTAAGCACCGGGGAGCTGTTTTTT.